A single sample is the source of the 29 T cell receptor beta chains below, sequenced in a study of blood T cell repertoires in COVID-19. Clones were read by immunoSEQ multiplex PCR, and TCRdb kept only the in-frame ones, dropping some. The sample has just over 35,000 clones, about 85% seen once; the top ten hold 20% to 25%. The specimen was peripheral blood. The origin of the receptors is a man between 60 and 75 years old with acute or convalescent COVID-19.

The chain carries TRBV5-1 and TRBJ1-5, with 7 bases fitting TRBD1. Losses at the gene ends were 4 bases for V and 3 bases for J; bases not matched to a gene: 4. This CDR3 has 14 amino acids. CDR1 is SGHRS and CDR2 is YFSETQ in the germline V gene. The CDR3, as DNA: TGCGCCAGCAGCCCAGGGGGGATCAATCAGCCCCAGCATTTT. It yields the protein CASSPGGINQPQHF.

The chain combines TRBV5-6 with TRBJ2-1; 8 bases match TRBD1. Germline V gene sequence: CDR1 SGHDT, CDR2 YYEEEE. After removal of 1 base from V and 3 bases from J, the junction contained 3 bases not matched to a gene. The CDR3 loop spans 15 amino acids. The CDR3 spells CASSLPGQGYNEQFF. The CDR3 bases are TGTGCCAGCAGCTTGCCCGGACAGGGCTACAATGAGCAGTTCTTC. Filled out from reference TRBV5-6 and TRBJ2-1, the complete variable domain reads DAGVTQSPTHLIKTRGQQVTLRCSPKSGHDTVSWYQQALGQGPQFIFQYYEEEERQRGNFPDRFSGHQFPNYSSELNVNALLLGDSALYLCASSLPGQGYNEQFFGPGTRLTVL.

V is TRBV24-1 and J is TRBJ2-1, with D maybe TRBD1 (5 bases). Trimming took 2 bases from V and 5 from J, leaving 9 bases between them. The CDR3 is made up of 14 amino acids. The germline gives CDR1 KGHDR, CDR2 SFDVKD. The CDR3 spells CATSDSWGHNEQFF. The CDR3 DNA is TGTGCCACCAGTGATTCTTGGGGCCACAATGAGCAGTTCTTC.

V and J are TRBV11-2 and TRBJ1-5; 7 bases fit TRBD1. Germline CDR1 reads SGHAT; CDR2 reads FQNNGV. V gave up 5 bases and J gave up 7 bases; unmatched junction bases: 8. The CDR3 has 14 amino acids. CDR3 bases: TGTGCCAGCAGCCGTACAGGGGACGGACAGCCCCAGCATTTT. It is translated as CASSRTGDGQPQHF.

Only one count was recorded for this clone. The rearrangement links TRBV19 to TRBJ1-1; 8 nucleotides agree with TRBD1. The CDR3 sequence is 13 residues long. Germline CDR1 and CDR2: LNHDA and SQIVND (reference sequence). V was clipped by 2 bases and J by 6 bases; unmatched bases: 2. The CDR3 reads CASSIMTGAEAFF. CDR3 in DNA: TGTGCCAGTAGTATAATGACAGGGGCTGAAGCTTTCTTT.

The chain joins TRBV2 to TRBJ1-5, with D unclear. Trimming removed 7 bases from V and 6 bases from J, with 22 bases in between. The CDR3 has 16 residues. Per the germline V gene, CDR1 is SNHLY and CDR2 is FYNNEI. The chain's CDR3 is CASTLEATLRGQPQHF. The CDR3 DNA is TGTGCCAGCACTCTTGAGGCGACACTTCGGGGTCAGCCCCAGCATTTT.

The gene calls are TRBV27 and TRBJ2-1; 9 bases line up with TRBD2. There are 16 residues in the CDR3. Germline V CDR1 and CDR2: MNHEY, SMNVEV (reference sequence). V lost 0 bases to trimming and J lost 7 bases; unmatched junction nucleotides: 7. DNA for the CDR3: TGTGCCAGCAGTTTATCGGGAGCGGGAGGAATTAATGAGCAGTTCTTC. Amino acid sequence: CASSLSGAGGINEQFF.

The chain is built from TRBV19 and TRBJ2-1; 10 bases align to TRBD2. The CDR3 sequence is 16 residues long. Germline loops: CDR1 LNHDA, CDR2 SQIVND (reference sequence). V lost 5 bases and J lost 1; bases outside the gene matches: 5. The CDR3 sequence is CASSRIAGGSYNEQFF. CDR3 nucleotides: TGTGCCAGTAGTCGGATAGCGGGAGGTTCCTACAATGAGCAGTTCTTC.

This clone was detected only once. V usage is TRBV2 and J usage is TRBJ2-7; D unclear. The CDR3 consists of 12 residues. Germline V gene sequence: CDR1 SNHLY, CDR2 FYNNEI. V lost 4 bases, J lost 7 bases, and 11 bases lay in between. The CDR3 DNA reads TGTGCCAGCAGTGTTTCAGCGCGGGAGCAGTACTTC. Protein: CASSVSAREQYF.

The chain recombines TRBV4-2 with TRBJ1-3; unclear D gene. This CDR3 is 16 amino acids long. The germline CDR1 and CDR2 sequences are LGHNA and YNFKEQ. Trimming took off 1 base at V and 0 bases at J, with 10 bases between the two ends. CDR3 DNA: TGTGCCAGCAGCCAAGGGGGTGGGAGCTCTGGAAACACCATATATTTT. Translation gives CASSQGGGSSGNTIYF.

The genes are TRBV7-2 and TRBJ2-5; D possibly corresponds to TRBD2 (6 bases). With 0 bases removed from V and 2 bases from J, the gap between germline ends came to 10 bases. Germline V gives CDR1 SGHTA, CDR2 FQGNSA. The CDR3 runs 15 residues. CDR3 region: CASSLAGGIQETQYF. Here the CDR3 DNA reads TGTGCCAGCAGCTTAGCCGGAGGGATTCAAGAGACCCAGTACTTC.

The chain uses TRBV5-1 and TRBJ1-1, with 7 nucleotides matching TRBD1. CDR3 length: 14 amino acids. The V segment lost 4 bases and the J segment 1 base; nucleotides outside the gene matches: 4. Germline V gene lookup returns CDR1 SGHRS and CDR2 YFSETQ. CDR3 sequence (DNA): TGCGCCAGCAGCGGAGGGACAGCGAACACTGAAGCTTTCTTT. Protein product: CASSGGTANTEAFF.

This clone was recorded only once. The rearrangement uses TRBV5-1 and TRBJ1-3; 8 bases agree with TRBD1. Trimming took 0 bases from V and 4 from J; bases not matched to a gene: 6. Germline V lookup: CDR1 SGHRS, CDR2 YFSETQ. CDR3 length: 16 amino acids. CDR3 residues: CASSLGSGQGGNTIYF. The CDR3 DNA reads as TGCGCCAGCAGCTTGGGGTCCGGACAGGGAGGAAACACCATATATTTT.

The chain couples TRBV5-4 to TRBJ1-2, with 8 bases matching TRBD1. The CDR3 consists of 13 residues. Unmatched junction bases numbered 6, after V lost 5 bases and J lost 6 bases. In germline, CDR1 is SGHNT, CDR2 YYREEE (reference sequence). The CDR3 DNA follows: TGTGCCAGCAGGCCGGACAGGGAGAATGGCTACACCTTC. Translation gives CASRPDRENGYTF. Using reference TRBV5-4 and TRBJ1-2 for the parts outside the CDR3, the full variable domain is ETGVTQSPTHLIKTRGQQVTLRCSSQSGHNTVSWYQQALGQGPQFIFQYYREEENGRGNFPPRFSGLQFPNYSSELNVNALELDDSALYLCASRPDRENGYTFGSGTRLTVV.

This chain uses TRBV19 with TRBJ2-5; TRBD2 matches at 16 bases. CDR3 length: 16 residues. Germline lookup yields CDR1 LNHDA and CDR2 SQIVND (reference sequence). Unmatched junction bases numbered 4, after V lost 6 bases and J lost 3 bases. The CDR3 DNA sequence: TGTGCCAGTAGATATGGGACTAGCGGGGGGGAAGAGACCCAGTACTTC. Translating gives CASRYGTSGGEETQYF.

The V gene is TRBV2, the J gene TRBJ2-1; a weak D match, TRBD2 (6 bases). Germline loops: CDR1 SNHLY, CDR2 FYNNEI. The CDR3 has 15 amino acids. The V end lost 1 base, the J end lost 3 bases, and 10 bases lay between the germline ends. The CDR3 reads CASSEGLASYNEQFF. CDR3 DNA: TGTGCCAGCAGTGAAGGGCTAGCGAGCTACAATGAGCAGTTCTTC.

The chain uses TRBV11-3 and TRBJ2-3; TRBD2 aligns across 11 bases. With V trimmed by 5 bases and J by 5 bases, 9 bases remained unmatched. The germline V gene has CDR1 SGHNT and CDR2 YENEEA. The CDR3 is made up of 16 amino acids. The CDR3 coding sequence is TGTGCCAGCAGCCTTCGACTAGCGGGAATTTTAGATACGCAGTATTTT. Protein sequence: CASSLRLAGILDTQYF.

The chain links TRBV2 to TRBJ2-3; D is perhaps TRBD2 (6 bases). CDR1 and CDR2 from the germline V gene are SNHLY and FYNNEI. The CDR3 sequence is 16 residues long. Trimming stripped 4 bases from V and 3 bases from J, with 17 bases between. CDR3 loop: CASSVYREPLTDTQYF. Here the CDR3 DNA reads TGTGCCAGCAGTGTATACCGGGAGCCGTTGACAGATACGCAGTATTTT.

This clone has just a few counts. The V gene is TRBV5-1, the J gene TRBJ2-1; 10 bases fit TRBD1. This CDR3 is 14 amino acids long. Germline lookup yields CDR1 SGHRS and CDR2 YFSETQ. V dropped 7 bases and J dropped 7; count of bases not matched to a gene: 8. The CDR3 is CASRTGQGQNEQFF. The CDR3 DNA is TGCGCCAGCCGGACGGGACAGGGGCAGAATGAGCAGTTCTTC.

V and J are TRBV5-1 and TRBJ2-7; D possibly corresponds to TRBD2 (6 bases). Germline CDR1 SGHRS, CDR2 YFSETQ. The V end lost 4 bases, the J end lost 3 bases, and 14 bases lay between the germline ends. CDR3 length: 14 amino acids. CDR3 region: CASSRSGDGYEQYF. CDR3 nucleotides: TGCGCCAGCAGCCGCTCGGGGGATGGCTACGAGCAGTACTTC.

V and J are TRBV24-1 and TRBJ2-3; 10 bases fit TRBD1. V was pared by 7 bases and J by 2 bases, with 8 bases of the junction left unmatched. Germline V lookup: CDR1 KGHDR, CDR2 SFDVKD. The CDR3 runs 16 residues. The CDR3, as DNA: TGTGCCACCAGGGGACAGGGGTCTTACCCCACAGATACGCAGTATTTT. Its translation is CATRGQGSYPTDTQYF.

V and J are TRBV28 and TRBJ1-2; a weak D match, TRBD1 (5 bases). Between the trimmed V and J ends, which lost 3 bases and 9 bases, there was a span of 26 bases. The CDR3 runs to 17 residues. Germline V CDR1 and CDR2: MDHEN, SYDVKM. The chain's CDR3 is CASSFWGTGGTAISYTF. CDR3 sequence (DNA): TGTGCCAGCAGTTTTTGGGGCACCGGCGGAACCGCTATAAGCTACACCTTC.

This chain connects TRBV3-1 (or the pseudogene TRBV3-2) to TRBJ1-3; no definite D call. CDR1 is LGHDT, CDR2 YNNKEL, per germline (reference sequence). The CDR3 contains 16 residues. The V and J ends lost 4 bases and 2 bases respectively, with 15 bases between them. Here the CDR3 reads CASSPAEIQAGNTIYF. CDR3 nucleotide sequence: TGTGCCAGCAGCCCTGCAGAAATCCAGGCTGGAAACACCATATATTTT.

The chain combines TRBV6-5 with TRBJ1-1; D may be TRBD1 (6 bases). Trimming shortened V by 2 bases and J by 6 bases, and 13 bases separated the two germline ends. CDR3 length equals 14 residues. Per germline, CDR1 MNHEY and CDR2 SVGAGI. The CDR3 protein is CASSYQGLVPEAFF. The CDR3 DNA reads as TGTGCCAGCAGTTACCAGGGGCTCGTCCCTGAAGCTTTCTTT.

The rearrangement links TRBV5-1 to TRBJ2-1; the match to TRBD2 covers 8 bases. Germline values: CDR1 SGHRS, CDR2 YFSETQ. This CDR3 region has 16 residues. Trimming removed 0 bases from V and 3 bases from J; junction bases left unmatched: 5. CDR3 sequence (DNA): TGCGCCAGCAGCTTGGCTGGAGCGGGAGTCTACAATGAGCAGTTCTTC. It is translated as CASSLAGAGVYNEQFF.

The V gene is TRBV4-1, the J gene TRBJ1-4; D may be TRBD1 (6 bases). Germline CDR1 is MGHRA and CDR2 is YSYEKL. CDR3 length equals 19 residues. V was clipped by 1 base and J by 8 bases, with 26 bases between them. The chain's CDR3 is CASSQVLGAGVGPGEKLFF. For the CDR3, the DNA is TGCGCCAGCAGCCAAGTTTTAGGGGCAGGGGTAGGGCCCGGGGAAAAACTGTTTTTT.

J is TRBJ2-2 and V is TRBV14; no reliable D call. Trimming took off 3 bases at V and 1 base at J, with 6 bases between the two ends. The CDR3 runs 14 residues. Germline assignment: CDR1 SGHDN and CDR2 FVKESK. The CDR3 sequence: CASSHTVNTGELFF. The DNA for the CDR3 is TGTGCCAGCAGCCATACAGTGAACACCGGGGAGCTGTTTTTT.

This clone was picked up a small number of times. The V gene is TRBV5-4, the J gene TRBJ2-1, with TRBD2 as a possible D gene (6 bases). Germline lookup yields CDR1 SGHNT and CDR2 YYREEE (reference sequence). The length of the CDR3 is 15 residues. V lost 2 bases, J lost 4 bases, and 13 bases lay in between. In DNA form, the CDR3 reads TGTGCCAGCAGCTTAAGTTCCGGGACTTACAATGAGCAGTTCTTC. Translation: CASSLSSGTYNEQFF.

This chain joins TRBV2 and TRBJ1-1, with 8 positions matching TRBD1. Per germline, CDR1 SNHLY and CDR2 FYNNEI. The CDR3 has 15 amino acids. The junction had 10 bases not matched to a gene; V was cut back by 7 bases and J by 3 bases. As DNA, the CDR3 is TGTGCCAGCACCGAATACAGGGGGGTCGACACTGAAGCTTTCTTT. Protein sequence: CASTEYRGVDTEAFF.